The rows below give T cell receptor beta chains drawn from one sample of a study of T cell changes during pregnancy in multiple sclerosis. This table comes from immunoSEQ multiplex PCR, and its TCRdb copy is limited to in-frame clones, with some not included. The data contain about 59,000 clones, roughly 94% of them singletons. The input for sequencing was CD8+ T cells from peripheral blood mononuclear cells, taken after pregnancy. These receptors came from a female donor with multiple sclerosis, enrolled in a pregnancy study. CDR3s leave out the opening cysteine and the closing phenylalanine or tryptophan. The D gene is left open where the match is weak.

v_call cdr3_length d_call cdr3_aa
TRBV13 12 . ASSLRGTKNIQY
TRBV7-9 11 . ASSFPLRDEQY
TRBV7-3 13 TRBD2 ASSSLAGPNAEQF
TRBV5-8 10 . ASSPTLTELF
TRBV29-1 10 . SATHGSYEQY
TRBV6-5 13 TRBD1 ASSYTRGHGTEAF
TRBV20-1 9 . SAGGGGEQY
TRBV27 12 . ASSLGGLGEKLF
TRBV4-1 14 . ASSQASGEAKNIQY
TRBV19 11 TRBD2 ASWSGGQETQY
TRBV13 13 . ASSLSLREQETQY
TRBV27 11 . ASSSYLKNEQF
TRBV6-5 13 TRBD2 ASSFLAGGPHEQY
TRBV6-4 17 TRBD2 ASTEATGTSGREGGELF
TRBV7-9 13 . ASSLGPGSKYGYT
TRBV27 14 TRBD2 ASKLAGGRGTGELF
TRBV15 13 . ATSRGGASGNTIY
TRBV7-6 13 TRBD2 ASSPGTSATYEQY
TRBV5-6 12 . ASSLTGWGTEAF
TRBV6-1 13 TRBD1 ASSEGTGRSYEQY
TRBV28 12 TRBD1 ASRSPGQAYEQY
TRBV20-1 9 . SAAREHNRY
TRBV9 12 . ASSVTTANTEAF
TRBV2 11 . ASSERGPNEQY
TRBV27 14 . ASSLNPPTSRDGYT
TRBV12-2 16 . ASRLSQLIRAGLYGYT
TRBV2 11 . ASSPRLKETQY
TRBV27 12 TRBD2 ASSLLAASYEQY
TRBV19 12 . ASSIGPFTDTQY
TRBV5-1 15 TRBD2 ASSPRLAGGPGNEQF
TRBV5-1 11 . ASSLAQFYEQY
TRBV6-5 14 TRBD1 ASSWGQGETDYGYT
TRBV5-1 12 TRBD1 ASTPTGTNYGYT
TRBV6-1 15 . ATTDGVIALGANVLT
TRBV7-8 10 . ASSPAGYEQY
TRBV10-3 15 TRBD2 AISELGTGGPTDTQY
TRBV4-1 14 TRBD2 ASSQDHLAGYNEQF
TRBV28 15 TRBD1 ASRKLPGTGGSYEQY
TRBV27 13 TRBD1 ASSPVDRANTEAF
TRBV27 13 . ASSFPGDLYNEQF
TRBV9 8 . ASKRDGYT
TRBV10-3 17 . AISESLSLTGHPNYGYT
TRBV11-2 11 . ASSLRGTYEQY
TRBV5-1 11 . ASSLAGGREAF
TRBV30 12 TRBD2 AWRTSGAPYEQY
TRBV6-1 14 TRBD1 ASSGRDRFANYGYT
TRBV5-1 13 . ASSLGGRMNTEAF
TRBV5-1 13 TRBD2 ASSKGTSGSYEQY
TRBV6-1 11 . ASSELYSNEQF
TRBV7-2 13 TRBD1 ASSFGQGSTDTQY
TRBV19 15 TRBD2 ASSIDGGREAYNEQF
TRBV7-9 12 TRBD1 ASAITAGGYEQY
TRBV27 14 . ASSLYGRVERETQY